Listed here are 30 T cell receptor beta chains from one sample, sequenced in a study of control samples from healthy donors and cancer patients (TCRdb year 2020). Library preparation employed the immunoSEQ multiplex PCR assay. TCRdb took this table from immuneACCESS and kept in-frame rearrangements with V and J called. Such tables lack part of the clones; where checked against another copy, unresolved V genes explain under half of the gap, and the rest is unexplained. The sample data list 70,000 to 100,000 clones, and around nine tenths of these were observed just once. Together, the top ten hold 1.9% of the sample. The sample comprised PBMCs. These receptors were obtained from a woman aged 55-75 years with head and neck cancer.

The CDR3 nucleotides are TGTGCCAGCAGTTCCTGGGACAGGGCGCACTACGAGCAGTACTTC. As protein: CASSSWDRAHYEQYF. The J gene is TRBJ2-7, the V gene TRBV28; 9 bases are shared with TRBD1. The CDR3 loop spans 15 amino acids. J was trimmed by 3 bases and V by 4 bases; bases with no gene match: 7. Germline lookup yields CDR1 MDHEN and CDR2 SYDVKM. Using reference TRBV28 and TRBJ2-7 for the parts outside the CDR3, the full variable domain is DVKVTQSSRYLVKRTGEKVFLECVQDMDHENMFWYRQDPGLGLRLIYFSYDVKMKEKGDIPEGYSVSREKKERFSLILESASTNQTSMYLCASSSWDRAHYEQYFGPGTRLTVT.

This chain connects TRBV7-9 to TRBJ2-7; D is undetermined. Per the germline V gene, CDR1 is SEHNR and CDR2 is FQNEAQ (reference sequence). The CDR3 sequence is 12 residues long. V shed 1 base and J shed 4 bases, with 5 bases lying between them. The CDR3 loop is CASSLELYEQYF. The CDR3, as DNA: TGTGCCAGCAGCTTAGAGCTTTACGAGCAGTACTTC.

This clone was detected once. The chain links TRBV4-1 to TRBJ2-3; 14 bases match TRBD2. This CDR3 spans 20 amino acids. Germline CDR1 and CDR2: MGHRA and YSYEKL. V shed 1 base and J 2 bases; nucleotides not matched to a gene: 11. CDR3 sequence: CASSQGGGLAGEGHTDTQYF. In nucleotides, the CDR3 is TGCGCCAGCAGCCAAGGGGGGGGACTAGCGGGAGAGGGCCACACAGATACGCAGTATTTT.

The chain is built from TRBV3-1 (or the pseudogene TRBV3-2) and TRBJ1-3, with 7 bases lining up with TRBD1. The CDR3 spans 15 residues. Germline trimming cut 4 bases from V and 3 bases from J; bases unmatched to any gene: 6. CDR1 LGHDT and CDR2 YNNKEL come from the germline V gene (reference sequence). CDR3 bases: TGTGCCAGCAGCCTGGGACAGAGGATTGGAAACACCATATATTTT. This sequence encodes CASSLGQRIGNTIYF.

The rearrangement joins TRBV5-1 to TRBJ2-5, with TRBD1 matching over 9 bases. CDR3 length: 15 residues. The V gene end was trimmed by 5 bases and the J gene end by 2 bases; junction bases not matched to a gene: 7. The germline V gene encodes CDR1 SGHRS and CDR2 YFSETQ. The CDR3 protein is CASRGADRGQETQYF. Here the CDR3 DNA reads TGCGCCAGCAGAGGGGCGGACAGGGGACAAGAGACCCAGTACTTC.

This chain joins TRBV11-2 and TRBJ2-5, with TRBD2 matching over 7 bases. This CDR3 has 12 amino acids. The V and J ends lost 5 bases and 11 bases, in that order; junction bases with no gene match: 8. The germline gives CDR1 SGHAT, CDR2 FQNNGV. DNA for the CDR3: TGTGCCAGCAGCGCTCCCAGCGGGAATCAGTACTTC. It specifies CASSAPSGNQYF.

A remark on this clone: One end of the junction fails to match germline, which may point to a read error. CDR3 sequence: CASRLMGTTAEQYF. CDR3 bases: TGTGCCAGCCGCTTGATGGGTACAACGGCCGAGCAGTACTTC. J is TRBJ2-7 and V is TRBV13, with D hard to call. This CDR3 spans 14 amino acids. The germline CDR1 and CDR2 sequences are PRHDT and FYEKMQ (reference sequence).

CDR3 sequence (DNA): TGTGCCAGCAGCATGTTCCAGTTATCCTCGGAAGCTTTCTTT. Its protein product is CASSMFQLSSEAFF. The V gene is TRBV7-9, the J gene TRBJ1-1; D gene unclear. This CDR3 has 14 amino acids. V shed 5 bases and J shed 8 bases, with 18 bases lying between them. Looked up from germline, CDR1 is SEHNR and CDR2 is FQNEAQ (reference sequence).

The chain carries TRBV12-3 or TRBV12-4 and TRBJ1-4, with D unclear. There are 13 residues in the CDR3. V lost 6 bases, J lost 5 bases, and 10 bases lay in between. The CDR3 is CASRSAGNEKLFF. In nucleotides, the CDR3 is TGTGCCAGCAGATCCGCTGGAAATGAAAAACTGTTTTTT.

This clone appeared once. The chain employs TRBV6-6 and TRBJ2-7, with 7 bases lining up with TRBD1. The CDR3 is 12 amino acids. J gave up 5 bases and V 7 bases, and 5 bases lay outside the gene matches. Germline CDR1 reads MNHNY; CDR2 reads SVGAGI (reference sequence). CDR3 loop: CASKLTGHEQYF. The CDR3 DNA sequence: TGTGCCAGCAAATTGACAGGGCACGAGCAGTACTTC.

The count of this clone is one. The V and J genes are TRBV13 and TRBJ2-4; D unresolved. The CDR3 runs 15 residues. V was clipped by 5 bases and J by 1 base, with 12 bases between them. The germline gives CDR1 PRHDT, CDR2 FYEKMQ (reference sequence). CDR3 in DNA: TGTGCCAGCAGCCGTAGTGAAATCGCCAAAAACATTCAGTACTTC. It translates to CASSRSEIAKNIQYF.

The J gene is TRBJ2-1, the V gene TRBV19; 8 bases are shared with TRBD2. CDR1 and CDR2 from the germline V gene are LNHDA and SQIVND (reference sequence). V was pared by 5 bases and J by 5 bases, with 2 bases of the junction left unmatched. This CDR3 has 13 amino acids. DNA for the CDR3: TGTGCCAGTAGTGGGGGACTAGACAATGAGCAGTTCTTC. Its protein product is CASSGGLDNEQFF.

This rearrangement joins TRBV6-5 to TRBJ2-3, with 11 bases aligning to TRBD1. The length of the CDR3 is 15 residues. The germline CDR1 and CDR2 sequences are MNHEY and SVGAGI. With 8 bases clipped from V and 3 bases from J, the junction kept 7 bases outside the gene matches. The CDR3 DNA reads TGTGCCAGCGAATGGACAGGGGGCACGACAGATACGCAGTATTTT. This codes for CASEWTGGTTDTQYF.

The chain couples TRBV5-1 to TRBJ1-4; tentative D call: TRBD1 (5 bases). Looked up from germline, CDR1 is SGHRS and CDR2 is YFSETQ. V gave up 3 bases and J gave up 7 bases, with 16 bases separating them. CDR3 length: 15 residues. DNA for the CDR3: TGCGCCAGCAGCTGGGAAGGGGAGGACGGTGAAAAACTGTTTTTT. Translating it yields CASSWEGEDGEKLFF.

This clone was seen only once. The chain employs TRBV5-6 and TRBJ1-4; D is uncertain. The CDR3 consists of 15 residues. The V end lost 4 bases, the J end lost 0 bases, and 10 bases lay between the germline ends. Germline CDR1 reads SGHDT; CDR2 reads YYEEEE. CDR3 sequence (DNA): TGTGCCAGCAGCGGTACATGGTCAACTAATGAAAAACTGTTTTTT. This codes for CASSGTWSTNEKLFF.

This clone was seen just once. J is TRBJ1-2 and V is TRBV6-4, with D tentatively TRBD1 (6 bases). Germline values: CDR1 MRHNA, CDR2 SNTAGT. The CDR3 covers 16 residues. V dropped 0 bases and J dropped 2 bases, with 13 bases sitting between them. The CDR3: CASSDSSRGHNYGYTF. CDR3 bases: TGTGCCAGCAGTGACTCGAGTCGGGGACACAACTATGGCTACACCTTC.

The chain joins TRBV25-1 to TRBJ2-7; perhaps TRBD1 as D (5 bases). The ends were cut back, 4 bases at V and 2 bases at J, with 9 bases in the middle. This CDR3 spans 13 amino acids. The V gene's germline CDR1 is MGHDK and CDR2 SYGVNS. The CDR3 spells CASSGGSPYEQYF. Here the CDR3 DNA reads TGTGCCAGCAGTGGGGGCAGCCCCTACGAGCAGTACTTC.

The chain has TRBV19 and TRBJ2-1, with 8 bases fitting TRBD1. Germline CDR1 is LNHDA and CDR2 is SQIVND (reference sequence). The CDR3 runs 14 residues. The J segment lost 7 bases and the V segment lost 5 bases, leaving 7 bases of the junction unmatched. CDR3 in amino acids: CASSPWTGMNEQFF. CDR3 bases: TGTGCCAGTAGTCCGTGGACAGGGATGAATGAGCAGTTCTTC.

This sequence joins TRBV28 and TRBJ1-4; 7 positions match TRBD1. CDR3 length equals 16 residues. After removal of 6 bases from V and 6 bases from J, the junction contained 13 bases not matched to a gene. Per germline, CDR1 MDHEN and CDR2 SYDVKM. The chain's CDR3 is CASSVIGTANYEKLFF. CDR3 sequence (DNA): TGTGCCAGCAGCGTAATAGGGACAGCAAACTATGAAAAACTGTTTTTT. Full variable domain (rest looked up from reference TRBV28 and TRBJ1-4): DVKVTQSSRYLVKRTGEKVFLECVQDMDHENMFWYRQDPGLGLRLIYFSYDVKMKEKGDIPEGYSVSREKKERFSLILESASTNQTSMYLCASSVIGTANYEKLFFGSGTQLSVL.

The rearrangement joins TRBV18 to TRBJ1-5; tentatively, D is TRBD1 (6 bases). This CDR3 comprises 13 residues. V lost 8 bases to trimming and J lost 5 bases, with 13 bases between them. Germline V CDR1 and CDR2: KGHSH, LQKENI. DNA for the CDR3: TGTGCCAGCAAACAGGGTCTCGATCAGCCCCAGCATTTT. This codes for CASKQGLDQPQHF.

The V call is TRBV6-6, the J call TRBJ1-5; D not resolved. The V gene lost 0 bases and the J gene lost 0 bases, with 9 bases spanning the gap. Germline CDR1 MNHNY, CDR2 SVGAGI (reference sequence). This CDR3 region has 16 residues. The CDR3 spells CASSYSIGNSNQPQHF. The CDR3 bases are TGTGCCAGCAGTTACTCAATAGGGAATAGCAATCAGCCCCAGCATTTT.

The V gene is TRBV9, the J gene TRBJ1-3; 12 bases align to TRBD1. This CDR3 region has 19 residues. The germline V gene has CDR1 SGDLS and CDR2 YYNGEE. V was clipped by 6 bases and J by 0 bases; unmatched bases: 13. The CDR3 protein is CASTPGTGGFGSSGNTIYF. The CDR3 DNA sequence: TGTGCCAGCACCCCCGGGACAGGGGGCTTCGGGAGCTCTGGAAACACCATATATTTT. The full variable domain, its missing parts supplied by reference TRBV9 and TRBJ1-3, is DSGVTQTPKHLITATGQRVTLRCSPRSGDLSVYWYQQSLDQGLQFLIQYYNGEERAKGNILERFSAQQFPDLHSELNLSSLELGDSALYFCASTPGTGGFGSSGNTIYFGEGSWLTVV.

The V call is TRBV30, the J call TRBJ1-5; D gene ambiguous. Germline-derived CDR1 and CDR2 are GTSNPN and SVGIG (reference sequence). The CDR3 is made up of 13 amino acids. V was trimmed by 2 bases and J by 0 bases, leaving 5 bases between them. The CDR3 loop is CAWSPDSNQPQHF. The CDR3 nucleotides read TGTGCCTGGAGTCCAGATAGCAATCAGCCCCAGCATTTT. The full variable domain, in which reference TRBV30 and TRBJ1-5 provide the parts outside the CDR3, is SQTIHQWPATLVQPVGSPLSLECTVEGTSNPNLYWYRQAAGRGLQLLFYSVGIGQISSEVPQNLSASRPQDRQFILSSKKLLLSDSGFYLCAWSPDSNQPQHFGDGTRLSIL.

The chain combines TRBV3-1 (or the pseudogene TRBV3-2) with TRBJ1-1; D is unclear. Between the trimmed V and J ends, which lost 2 bases and 2 bases, there was a span of 9 bases. The CDR3 is 14 amino acids. Germline values: CDR1 LGHDT, CDR2 YNNKEL (reference sequence). The CDR3 reads CASSQRFGNTEAFF. The CDR3 region has the DNA TGTGCCAGCAGCCAAAGGTTCGGTAACACTGAAGCTTTCTTT.

The CDR3 sequence: CASSLGTEETQYF. CDR3 in DNA: TGTGCCAGCAGCTTGGGGACAGAAGAGACCCAGTACTTC. This chain uses TRBV5-5 with TRBJ2-5, with D perhaps TRBD1 (6 bases). This CDR3 spans 13 amino acids. The ends were cut back, 0 bases at V and 3 bases at J, with 6 bases in the middle. Germline-derived CDR1 and CDR2 are SGHKS and YYEKEE (reference sequence).

The V gene is TRBV2, the J gene TRBJ2-2, with no clear D. The germline V gene encodes CDR1 SNHLY and CDR2 FYNNEI. Trimming pared 3 bases from V and 0 bases from J, leaving 8 bases between. This CDR3 has 15 residues. CDR3 coding DNA: TGTGCCAGCAGTGAGCGTCGGACGAACACCGGGGAGCTGTTTTTT. This codes for CASSERRTNTGELFF.

The chain carries TRBV20-1 and TRBJ2-7; D call uncertain. The CDR3 has 11 amino acids. V shed 6 bases and J shed 9 bases, with 15 bases lying between them. Germline assignment: CDR1 DFQATT and CDR2 SNEGSKA (reference sequence). CDR3: CSASPTRGQYF. As DNA, the CDR3 is TGCAGTGCAAGCCCGACCCGCGGGCAGTACTTC.

The chain carries TRBV27 and TRBJ2-1, with TRBD2 as a possible D gene (6 bases). The CDR3 is 13 amino acids. Germline loops: CDR1 MNHEY, CDR2 SMNVEV (reference sequence). Trimming shortened V by 6 bases and J by 5 bases, and 11 bases separated the two germline ends. In nucleotides, the CDR3 is TGTGCCAGCAGCCGGGACTCTGACAATGAGCAGTTCTTC. Amino acid sequence: CASSRDSDNEQFF.

V is TRBV11-2 and J is TRBJ1-4; perhaps TRBD1 as D (6 bases). Germline V gives CDR1 SGHAT, CDR2 FQNNGV. The CDR3 is 15 residues long. With 0 bases removed from V and 8 bases from J, the gap between germline ends came to 13 bases. In nucleotides, the CDR3 is TGTGCCAGCAGCTTAGATGGGGGGGCGGCGGAAAAACTGTTTTTT. As protein: CASSLDGGAAEKLFF.

With respect to this clone: One end of the junction varies from germline; a read error may be responsible. In the same sample, other DNA sequences code for this CDR3. The chain employs TRBV18 and TRBJ1-4; no definite D call. CDR3 length: 17 amino acids. Germline V CDR1 and CDR2: KGHSH, LQKENI. CDR3 in amino acids: CASSPRSLDATNEKLFF. The DNA of the CDR3 is TGCGCCAGCTCACCCCGCTCTCTTGATGCAACTAATGAAAAACTGTTTTTT.